A selection of T cell receptor beta chains follows, all from one sample in a study of OX40 agonist ivuxolimab in advanced cancers. TCRdb keeps only in-frame clones here, not all; method: immunoSEQ multiplex PCR. This sample yields some 70,000 clones, of which around 90% are seen a single time; 1% to 1.2% belongs to the top ten. Specimen: CD4+ or CD8+ T cells sorted from blood, collected in a trial of the OX40 agonist ivuxolimab. These TCRs come from an adult with an advanced solid tumor such as melanoma, head and neck, liver or kidney cancer. The CDR3 runs from the conserved cysteine through the conserved F or W. Fields, in order: J gene, V gene, D gene, clone size, CDR3 protein, CDR3 DNA. D genes are given only for firm matches. Size values are once, few and many counts, or a class for expanded clones, and some rows have none.

>TRBJ2-5|TRBV7-2|-|-
CASSLDGSRETQYF
TGTGCCAGCAGCTTAGATGGTAGCAGGGAGACCCAGTACTTC
>TRBJ2-7|TRBV10-3|TRBD1|-
CASGRDAGQGGKVYEQYF
TGTGCCAGCGGACGCGACGCGGGACAGGGGGGAAAAGTCTACGAGCAGTACTTC
>TRBJ1-1|TRBV19|-|once
CASPTGTPVDTEAFF
TGTGCCAGTCCTACAGGGACCCCAGTGGACACTGAAGCTTTCTTT
>TRBJ1-3|TRBV5-4|-|-
CASSPGTGTGNTIYF
TGTGCCAGCAGCCCAGGGACGGGGACTGGAAACACCATATATTTT
>TRBJ2-5|TRBV5-1|-|-
CASSLSGGLETQYF
TGCGCCAGCAGCTTGTCCGGGGGTCTGGAGACCCAGTACTTC
>TRBJ2-1|TRBV4-1|TRBD2|-
CASSRGGLAWYNEQFF
TGCGCCAGCAGCCGAGGTGGACTAGCGTGGTACAATGAGCAGTTCTTC
>TRBJ1-1|TRBV5-1|-|-
CASSLDSLNTEAFF
TGCGCCAGCAGCTTGGACAGTTTGAACACTGAAGCTTTCTTT
>TRBJ1-1|TRBV5-1|TRBD1|-
CASSLYRGGTEAFF
TGCGCCAGCAGCTTGTACAGGGGAGGCACTGAAGCTTTCTTT
>TRBJ1-2|TRBV10-1|TRBD1|once
CASSQDRVSGYTF
TGCGCCAGCAGCCAAGACAGGGTCTCTGGCTACACCTTC
>TRBJ1-4|TRBV19|-|-
CASSKSGSEKLFF
TGTGCCAGTAGTAAATCGGGTAGTGAAAAACTGTTTTTT
>TRBJ1-5|TRBV7-2|TRBD1|-
CASSSTGGGNQPQHF
TGTGCCAGCAGCTCCACAGGGGGCGGCAATCAGCCCCAGCATTTT
>TRBJ2-5|TRBV7-2|-|once
CASSLVTQETQYF
TGTGCCAGCAGCTTGGTCACACAAGAGACCCAGTACTTC
>TRBJ2-2|TRBV29-1|-|-
CSAAGPRDTGELFF
TGCAGCGCCGCTGGCCCCCGGGACACCGGGGAGCTGTTTTTT
>TRBJ1-1|TRBV5-6|-|-
CASSLFRGYTEAFF
TGTGCCAGCAGCTTGTTCCGGGGATACACTGAAGCTTTCTTT
>TRBJ2-1|TRBV2|-|-
CASSENYSGEQFF
TGTGCCAGCAGTGAAAACTACTCAGGGGAGCAGTTCTTC